This TCR beta chain was recovered during a study of shared clonotypes between healthy human individuals (dated by TCRdb to 2020 to 2022). Describing the broader study: A few men and a couple of women, aged 18 to 49 years, made up the cohort. For each donor, three plates each were used for CD4 naive and CD4 memory, two plates were used for CD8 naive, and one plate was used for CD8 memory. To estimate repertoire size and how much clonotypes are shared between individuals, the study performed deep sequencing of blood TCR repertoires from about five healthy adults. To increase sequencing depth and limit assay-specific biases, TCR repertoire library preparation and sequencing were carried out by different laboratories using diverse techniques. Per donor, leukapheresis produced somewhere between about 0.94 and 9 billion PBMCs. General study outcomes and caveats: Naive subsets generally had larger estimated clonotype richness than memory subsets. Sampling was restricted to blood, and TCR repertoires in tissues likely differ from the TCR repertoires found in blood. About 4.5% of naive CD4, more than 3% of naive CD8, approximately 2% of memory CD4, and approximately 0.4% of memory CD8 clonotypes were shared across several donors. Pairwise subsampling led to the expectation that sequencing depth would affect the degree of clonotype sharing among donors. Higher generation probabilities were observed for clonotypes shared by all four sorted-subset donors than for non-shared clonotypes. Rarefaction of sorted-subset datasets indicated incomplete sequencing despite the large sequencing depth. Because the study included a small number of donors, the genetic and exposure-history diversity represented was limited.

For the CD8 naive samples, CD45RO-negative cells were positively selected for CCR7, yielding a CD45RA+CCR7+ population from which TemRA cells were excluded. The donors were healthy, HIV-negative adults who had no recently reported acute infections or vaccinations. Every donor was a Caucasian adult living in Nashville, Tennessee, USA. Blood was obtained by leukapheresis, after which PBMCs were separated by Ficoll-Histopaque density gradient centrifugation and cryopreserved in liquid nitrogen vapor phase. Purity and quantity of every magnetically sorted T cell population were checked by analytical flow cytometry. Genomic DNA was isolated from each sorted fraction and quantified by UV absorbance on a Nanodrop 2000c. TCR CDR3 regions were amplified from genomic DNA by multiplex PCR using the deep immunoSEQ assay. Genomic DNA extracted from each cell subset was distributed evenly over all wells of several immunoSEQ 96-well plates, and each plate served as one replicate. For sorted subsets, 150 to 200 ng genomic DNA, equal to about 30,000 T cell genomes, was loaded into each replicate PCR. Purified libraries were measured with a Qubit 3.0 fluorometer, size-checked on a Bioanalyzer 2100, and measured again with the KAPA Library Quantification kit. Every immunoSEQ 96-well plate was sequenced on a dedicated single-read 150-cycle Illumina NextSeq 550 flow cell. Concerning the study's data processing: The immunoSEQ output contained only junctional sequences without quality scores, so filtering could not match that applied to full-length reads. Sequences were annotated with PyIR, a Python wrapper for IgBLAST v1.9, and V/J genes and CDR3 were assigned using IMGT germline references. Reads were removed for weak V/J assignments (E-value above 1e-6), missing CDR3, stop codons, out-of-frame junctions, or ambiguous translated residues. V3J clonotypes were defined as sequences sharing an identical inferred V gene, J gene, and CDR3 amino acid sequence. Percentage overlap between repertoires was computed as shared unique clonotypes divided by the size of the smaller repertoire. RTK rarefaction, the Chao1 estimator, and Recon v2.1 estimates of unobserved clonotypes were used to assess repertoire richness. Generation probabilities for all TCRbeta clonotypes obtained by the gDNA method from several donors were computed using OLGA. TCRdb's version of the immuneACCESS table is confined to in-frame rearrangements and falls short of the full clone set. An unresolved V gene accounts for under half of the shortfall where checked; the remainder is of unknown origin. The D gene and trimming were derived from the DNA, and the V and J assignments and clone size from that table. The sample records 1.5 million to 2.5 million clones, about 94% of which are singletons. 0.9% to 1.5% of the sample comes from the top ten.

This clone has more than one count but fewer than ten. No cognate antigen has been identified for it. Per-base quality was not reported, and no clone a single base away is much larger than it. Per the germline V gene, SGDLS is the CDR1 and YYNGEE is the CDR2. V loses 1 base, J loses 0 bases, and the germline ends lie 8 bases apart. CDR3 length: 15 amino acids, cysteine to phenylalanine. Only the CDR3 region is kept as DNA, spanning 45 bases read in frame from base 1. Specimen: naive CD8+ T cells sorted from blood. Interpreted using the paper, the cell subset or site label stands for: CD45RA+CCR7+. The sequence links TRBV9 to TRBJ2-4, with no confident D gene call. This TCR came from a man between 18 and 29 years old in good health. The DNA is TGTGCCAGCAGCGTAAACAGCCTAGCCAAAAACATTCAGTACTTC. Protein translation: CASSVNSLAKNIQYF.